The next 6 T cell receptor beta chains were all read from a single sample in a study of cytomegalovirus exposure and HLA in healthy donors. The assay was immunoSEQ multiplex PCR, and TCRdb's table has in-frame clones only and misses some. The sample lists 200,000 or so clones, 84% occurring once. Sequences were obtained from PBMCs. These receptor sequences come from a young woman in good health and CMV-seropositive.

The V call is TRBV11-2, the J call TRBJ2-7, with a tentative D call TRBD1 (5 bases). The CDR3 spans 12 residues. Trimming pared 5 bases from V and 4 bases from J, leaving 9 bases between. From germline, CDR1 is SGHAT and CDR2 FQNNGV. CDR3 nucleotides: TGTGCCAGCAGCCCGACAGCGTACGAGCAGTACTTC. This translates into CASSPTAYEQYF.

The V gene is TRBV2, the J gene TRBJ2-3, with 9 bases lining up with TRBD2. Germline V gives CDR1 SNHLY, CDR2 FYNNEI. This CDR3 is built from 15 residues. Germline trimming cut 4 bases from V and 4 bases from J; bases unmatched to any gene: 6. CDR3 loop: CASSGAGGPPDTQYF. The CDR3 coding sequence is TGTGCCAGCAGTGGGGCGGGAGGGCCCCCAGATACGCAGTATTTT. The entire variable domain, with the rest obtained from reference TRBV2 and TRBJ2-3, is as follows: EPEVTQTPSHQVTQMGQEVILRCVPISNHLYFYWYRQILGQKVEFLVSFYNNEISEKSEIFDDQFSVERPDGSNFTLKIRSTKLEDSAMYFCASSGAGGPPDTQYFGPGTRLTVL.

This rearrangement joins TRBV7-9 to TRBJ2-7, with D possibly TRBD2 on 5 matching bases. The ends were cut back, 2 bases at V and 0 bases at J, with 11 bases in the middle. The CDR3 contains 15 residues. In germline, CDR1 is SEHNR, CDR2 FQNEAQ (reference sequence). The CDR3, as DNA: TGTGCCAGCAGCTTACCGCCCGGACTCTCCTACGAGCAGTACTTC. Amino acids: CASSLPPGLSYEQYF.

The rearrangement joins TRBV29-1 to TRBJ2-2; 9 nucleotides agree with TRBD1. The CDR3 loop spans 14 amino acids. The germline gives CDR1 SQVTM, CDR2 ANQGSEA. With V trimmed by 7 bases and J by 6 bases, 9 bases remained unmatched. CDR3 sequence reads: CSGFSGTGSGELFF. The CDR3 bases are TGCAGCGGATTCTCCGGGACAGGGTCCGGGGAGCTGTTTTTT.

This clone has more than one count but fewer than ten. J is TRBJ1-1 and V is TRBV4-2; 9 positions match TRBD1. The V gene end was trimmed by 2 bases and the J gene end by 4 bases; junction bases not matched to a gene: 5. Looked up from germline, CDR1 is LGHNA and CDR2 is YNFKEQ. The CDR3 length is 15 residues. The CDR3, as DNA: TGTGCCAGCAGCCAAAGCGACAGGGGGAGCACTGAAGCTTTCTTT. Protein product: CASSQSDRGSTEAFF.

CDR3 sequence reads: CASGEDFSYEQYF. The CDR3 DNA sequence: TGTGCCAGCGGGGAGGACTTTTCCTACGAGCAGTACTTC. The chain combines TRBV2 with TRBJ2-7; weak D call: TRBD2 (6 bases). CDR3 size: 13 residues. Per germline, CDR1 SNHLY and CDR2 FYNNEI. With 8 bases removed from V and 1 base from J, the gap between germline ends came to 12 bases.